The following is a T cell receptor (beta chain) sequence with its context. Clones were read by immunoSEQ multiplex PCR, and TCRdb kept only the in-frame ones, dropping some. Among roughly 20,000 clones listed, about 80% were seen once. The data were taken from a study of T cells in narcolepsy. Study overall: Donors had narcolepsy type 1 or type 2, or were healthy controls.

The CDR3 has 12 amino acids. With 5 bases removed from V and 8 bases from J, the gap between germline ends came to 9 bases. The V gene's germline CDR1 is SGHAT and CDR2 FQNNGV. The rearrangement joins TRBV11-2 to TRBJ1-4; D gene ambiguous. Sequencing was performed on memory (CD45RA-) CD4+ T cells from blood. The receptor comes from a human donor in good health. CDR3 protein: CASSPRAEKLFF. CDR3 DNA sequence: TGTGCCAGCAGCCCTCGGGCGGAAAAACTGTTTTTT.